A selection of T cell receptor beta chains follows, all from one sample in a study of lymphopenia after photon versus proton radiotherapy. Method: immunoSEQ multiplex PCR; TCRdb's copy keeps in-frame clones and lacks some. The sample lists about 39,000 clones, 92% occurring once. Sample: peripheral blood, taken from a patient treated with photon-based radiotherapy. Every receptor here comes from a man between 60 and 75 years old with cholangiocarcinoma. Each CDR3 is given with its conserved first and last residue. D genes are given only for firm matches. Not all rows give a size; the values are once, few, many and, for expanded clones, a class.

clone size: .
D gene: TRBD1
V gene: TRBV28
J gene: TRBJ1-5
CDR3 DNA: TGTGCCAGCAGCCGCGGACAGGGGTTCGTTCAGCCCCAGCATTTT
CDR3 protein: CASSRGQGFVQPQHF

clone size: .
D gene: .
V gene: TRBV7-2
J gene: TRBJ2-7
CDR3 DNA: TGTGCCAGCAGCCCTACACCCGGGGGGCTCTCCTACGAGCAGTACTTC
CDR3 protein: CASSPTPGGLSYEQYF

clone size: .
D gene: .
V gene: TRBV6-4
J gene: TRBJ2-3
CDR3 DNA: TGTGCCAGCAGTGAAGAACTCACAGATACGCAGTATTTT
CDR3 protein: CASSEELTDTQYF

clone size: .
D gene: .
V gene: TRBV4-1
J gene: TRBJ2-1
CDR3 DNA: TGCGCCAGCAGCCCGACGCGATTTCGGCTCCAATCGCGGGATGAGCAGTTCTTC
CDR3 protein: CASSPTRFRLQSRDEQFF

clone size: .
D gene: TRBD1
V gene: TRBV2
J gene: TRBJ2-7
CDR3 DNA: TGTGCCAGCAGGTGGACAGGGTCCGAGCAGTACTTC
CDR3 protein: CASRWTGSEQYF

clone size: .
D gene: .
V gene: TRBV4-2
J gene: TRBJ2-7
CDR3 DNA: TGTGCCAGCAGCCAAGATATGTTCACCGAGCAGTACTTC
CDR3 protein: CASSQDMFTEQYF

clone size: once
D gene: TRBD2
V gene: TRBV5-1
J gene: TRBJ2-1
CDR3 DNA: TGCGCCAGCAGCCCCGGCTGGACTAGCATTCGCCATGAGCAGTTCTTC
CDR3 protein: CASSPGWTSIRHEQFF

clone size: .
D gene: .
V gene: TRBV2
J gene: TRBJ1-4
CDR3 DNA: TGTGCCAGCAGTGAAGGGGCGGCTAATGAAAAACTGTTTTTT
CDR3 protein: CASSEGAANEKLFF

clone size: .
D gene: .
V gene: TRBV12-5
J gene: TRBJ1-5
CDR3 DNA: TGTGCTAGTGGTTTAACCCTTCAGCCCCAGCATTTT
CDR3 protein: CASGLTLQPQHF

clone size: .
D gene: .
V gene: TRBV28
J gene: TRBJ2-3
CDR3 DNA: TGTGCCAGCAGTTTCGTCACAGATACGCAGTATTTT
CDR3 protein: CASSFVTDTQYF

clone size: .
D gene: TRBD2
V gene: TRBV12-5
J gene: TRBJ2-1
CDR3 DNA: TGTGCTAGTGGTTTGGGGTCGGGGGGGCACAATGAGCAGTTCTTC
CDR3 protein: CASGLGSGGHNEQFF

clone size: few
D gene: .
V gene: TRBV18
J gene: TRBJ2-1
CDR3 DNA: TGTGCCAGCTCCCACCGGGACACCCTATCCTACAATGAGCAGTTCTTC
CDR3 protein: CASSHRDTLSYNEQFF

clone size: .
D gene: TRBD1
V gene: TRBV28
J gene: TRBJ1-1
CDR3 DNA: TGTGCCAGCAGTCGACAGGGTACGGCTTTCTTT
CDR3 protein: CASSRQGTAFF

clone size: .
D gene: TRBD1
V gene: TRBV25-1
J gene: TRBJ2-2
CDR3 DNA: TGTGCCAGCAGTGTCACAACAGGGGGCTATGACACCGGGGAGCTGTTTTTT
CDR3 protein: CASSVTTGGYDTGELFF

clone size: .
D gene: .
V gene: TRBV11-2
J gene: TRBJ1-4
CDR3 DNA: TGTGCCAGCAGCTTACGACAGGCTAATGAAAAACTGTTTTTT
CDR3 protein: CASSLRQANEKLFF

clone size: few
D gene: .
V gene: TRBV5-5
J gene: TRBJ2-7
CDR3 DNA: TGTGCCAGCAGCCCAACGTCGAGGACCGGGGAGCAGTACTTC
CDR3 protein: CASSPTSRTGEQYF

clone size: .
D gene: TRBD1
V gene: TRBV5-1
J gene: TRBJ2-7
CDR3 DNA: TGCGCCAGCAGCTTGCTACAGGGGGCATCCTACGAGCAGTACTTC
CDR3 protein: CASSLLQGASYEQYF

clone size: .
D gene: .
V gene: TRBV6-6
J gene: TRBJ2-3
CDR3 DNA: TGTGCCAGCAGTTACGGTGGAGTCAGACTGCAGTATTTT
CDR3 protein: CASSYGGVRLQYF

clone size: .
D gene: TRBD1
V gene: TRBV7-2
J gene: TRBJ1-1
CDR3 DNA: TGTGCCAGCAGCATCAGCAGGGGGCAGACTGAAGCTTTCTTT
CDR3 protein: CASSISRGQTEAFF

clone size: .
D gene: TRBD1
V gene: TRBV5-1
J gene: TRBJ1-1
CDR3 DNA: TGCGCCAGCAGCTTCGCGCCAAATACAGGGGGCGAGGCTGAAGCTTTCTTT
CDR3 protein: CASSFAPNTGGEAEAFF

clone size: once
D gene: TRBD1
V gene: TRBV7-6
J gene: TRBJ2-5
CDR3 DNA: TGTGCCAGCAGCTTAATGACAGGGATCGGAGAGACCCAGTACTTC
CDR3 protein: CASSLMTGIGETQYF

clone size: .
D gene: TRBD2
V gene: TRBV2
J gene: TRBJ2-1
CDR3 DNA: TGTGCCAGCAGAGTTGGACTAGCGGGGGGAAGGCAGTTCTTC
CDR3 protein: CASRVGLAGGRQFF

clone size: .
D gene: TRBD2
V gene: TRBV6-1
J gene: TRBJ2-2
CDR3 DNA: TGTGCCAGCAGTGAAGGGTGGGGGACTATGGTGAACACCGGGGAGCTGTTTTTT
CDR3 protein: CASSEGWGTMVNTGELFF

clone size: .
D gene: TRBD1
V gene: TRBV7-9
J gene: TRBJ2-7
CDR3 DNA: TGCGCCAGCAGCTTTGCCGGGACAGGGGAAGACGAGCAGTACTTC
CDR3 protein: CASSFAGTGEDEQYF

clone size: .
D gene: .
V gene: TRBV9
J gene: TRBJ2-5
CDR3 DNA: TGTGCCAGCAGCGTAGGAGTCAGCCTCCAAGAGACCCAGTACTTC
CDR3 protein: CASSVGVSLQETQYF

clone size: .
D gene: TRBD1
V gene: TRBV19
J gene: TRBJ2-2
CDR3 DNA: TGTGCCAGTAGGGTCCAGGGGGCGGACACCGGGGAGCTGTTTTTT
CDR3 protein: CASRVQGADTGELFF

clone size: .
D gene: .
V gene: TRBV28
J gene: TRBJ2-7
CDR3 DNA: TGTGCCAGCAGTCTACCCATTATCCGGGGGCGCGGGTATGAGCAGTACTTC
CDR3 protein: CASSLPIIRGRGYEQYF

clone size: .
D gene: .
V gene: TRBV9
J gene: TRBJ2-2
CDR3 DNA: TGTGCCAGCAGCCCCCGGGGGACGAACACCGGGGAGCTGTTTTTT
CDR3 protein: CASSPRGTNTGELFF

clone size: .
D gene: .
V gene: TRBV7-9
J gene: TRBJ2-2
CDR3 DNA: TGTGCCAGCAGCTTAGCTATCGGGGGAAACACCGGGGAGCTGTTTTTT
CDR3 protein: CASSLAIGGNTGELFF

clone size: .
D gene: .
V gene: TRBV5-4
J gene: TRBJ2-3
CDR3 DNA: TGTGCCAGCAGCTTGGAGAGTGGGCCGGTGTCAGATACGCAGTATTTT
CDR3 protein: CASSLESGPVSDTQYF

clone size: few
D gene: TRBD2
V gene: TRBV13
J gene: TRBJ2-2
CDR3 DNA: TGTGCCAGCAGCTTACGCCTTGGGCGGGGGGGCTTGACCGGGGAGCTGTTTTTT
CDR3 protein: CASSLRLGRGGLTGELFF

clone size: .
D gene: .
V gene: TRBV6-5
J gene: TRBJ2-2
CDR3 DNA: TGTGCCAGCACCAGGGATTTGGGCGGGGAGCTGTTTTTT
CDR3 protein: CASTRDLGGELFF

clone size: .
D gene: .
V gene: TRBV11-2
J gene: TRBJ1-1
CDR3 DNA: TGTGCCAGCAGCTTAGACCGGAACACTGAAGCTTTCTTT
CDR3 protein: CASSLDRNTEAFF

clone size: .
D gene: .
V gene: TRBV7-9
J gene: TRBJ1-2
CDR3 DNA: TGTGCCAGCAGCATACTGGGGGCTGGCTACACCTTC
CDR3 protein: CASSILGAGYTF

clone size: .
D gene: .
V gene: TRBV7-9
J gene: TRBJ1-3
CDR3 DNA: TGTGCCAGCAGCTTTGGGACTTACTCTGGAAACACCATATATTTT
CDR3 protein: CASSFGTYSGNTIYF

clone size: .
D gene: .
V gene: TRBV7-9
J gene: TRBJ1-3
CDR3 DNA: TGTGCCAGCAGCTTAGCAGGCTACTCTGGAAACACCATATATTTT
CDR3 protein: CASSLAGYSGNTIYF

clone size: .
D gene: TRBD2
V gene: TRBV7-8
J gene: TRBJ2-3
CDR3 DNA: TGTGCCAGCAGCCCACTGGGCCTAGCGGGAGTAGCAGATACGCAGTATTTT
CDR3 protein: CASSPLGLAGVADTQYF

clone size: once
D gene: .
V gene: TRBV5-1
J gene: TRBJ2-3
CDR3 DNA: TGCGCCAGCAGCTTGGCGGGGGCATACACAGATACGCAGTATTTT
CDR3 protein: CASSLAGAYTDTQYF

clone size: .
D gene: TRBD2
V gene: TRBV19
J gene: TRBJ2-1
CDR3 DNA: TGTGCCAGTAGTAAAGTGGCGGGGGGGCCCTACAATGAGCAGTTCTTC
CDR3 protein: CASSKVAGGPYNEQFF

clone size: .
D gene: .
V gene: TRBV5-1
J gene: TRBJ2-3
CDR3 DNA: TGCGCCAGCAGCTTGGGGTCAGATACGCAGTATTTT
CDR3 protein: CASSLGSDTQYF

clone size: .
D gene: .
V gene: TRBV5-1
J gene: TRBJ2-1
CDR3 DNA: TGCGCCAGCAGCTTGGTGGGGAACAATGAGCAGTTCTTC
CDR3 protein: CASSLVGNNEQFF

clone size: .
D gene: .
V gene: TRBV7-3
J gene: TRBJ2-3
CDR3 DNA: TGTGCCAGCAGCCAAGGATCGACAGATACGCAGTATTTT
CDR3 protein: CASSQGSTDTQYF

clone size: .
D gene: TRBD1
V gene: TRBV14
J gene: TRBJ2-7
CDR3 DNA: TGTGCCAGCAGCCAACTACAGGGGTACGAGCAGTACTTC
CDR3 protein: CASSQLQGYEQYF

clone size: once
D gene: .
V gene: TRBV12-5
J gene: TRBJ2-7
CDR3 DNA: TGTGCTAGTGGTTCGGGTACAGGGTTTTCGGTAAGGGGGATTACCTACGAGCAGTACTTC
CDR3 protein: CASGSGTGFSVRGITYEQYF

clone size: .
D gene: TRBD1
V gene: TRBV5-4
J gene: TRBJ1-4
CDR3 DNA: TGTGCCAGCAGCCCGGGACAGGGAGTTCGGGGTAATGAAAAACTGTTTTTT
CDR3 protein: CASSPGQGVRGNEKLFF

clone size: .
D gene: TRBD1
V gene: TRBV5-1
J gene: TRBJ1-4
CDR3 DNA: TGCGCCAGCAGCAAGGACAGGAATGAAAAACTGTTTTTT
CDR3 protein: CASSKDRNEKLFF

clone size: once
D gene: .
V gene: TRBV27
J gene: TRBJ2-7
CDR3 DNA: TGTGCCAGCAGTTCCGGGACCCCCTACGAGCAGTACTTC
CDR3 protein: CASSSGTPYEQYF